The clone carrying this T cell receptor (beta chain) has a count of ten or more. It was RNA transcripts that yielded the amplified TCR beta CDR3 regions. An initial round of RT-PCR targeting the TCR CDR3 relied on the HTBI primer set. TCRdb re-analysed the multiplex PCR reads in MiXCR, keeping a single row per CDR3 protein. The data contain 450,000 to 650,000 distinct CDR3 sequences, around 20% of them seen just once; the ten biggest clones take up around 27%. The entry originates in a study of T cells in Graves' hyperthyroidism and ophthalmopathy. Study context: Staff took peripheral blood when the initial diagnosis was made, before any treatment began.

Germline V CDR1 and CDR2: SGHAT, FQNNGV. This CDR3 has 16 amino acids. The V gene lost 0 bases and the J gene lost 1 base, with 12 bases spanning the gap. An absence of ophthalmopathy progression within 18 months meant stable Graves' hyperthyroidism. For the diagnoses, clinical symptoms, serum thyroxine and TRAb, thyroid ultrasound and orbital computed tomography were used. The chain has TRBV11-2 and TRBJ1-2, with D unresolved. Sequenced: blood. This receptor was obtained from a man younger than 35 with Graves' hyperthyroidism. The CDR3: CASSLERGRLNYGYTF. CDR3 nucleotides: TGTGCCAGCAGCTTAGAAAGAGGGCGGCTTAACTATGGCTACACCTTC.